Presented here are 15 T cell receptor beta chains from one specimen sequenced in a study of TIL therapy for anti-PD-1-resistant metastatic lung cancer. As to time point: pre-treatment sample, taken before nivolumab and TIL therapy. The immunoSEQ assay was v3. Clones were read by immunoSEQ multiplex PCR, and TCRdb kept only the in-frame ones, dropping some. The top ten clones hold around 6.1% of a sample with tens of thousands of clones, 55% to 70% of them seen once. The source material was blood, sampled at baseline. The receptors come from a person aged 25 to 85 with non-small cell lung cancer.

V usage is TRBV28 and J usage is TRBJ1-2, with a tentative D call TRBD1 (5 bases). Between the trimmed V and J ends, which lost 2 bases and 5 bases, there was a span of 12 bases. CDR1 MDHEN and CDR2 SYDVKM come from the germline V gene. The CDR3 has 14 residues. CDR3 nucleotides: TGTGCCAGCAGTTTAGTCGGGGCCTTTTATGGCTACACCTTC. It codes for CASSLVGAFYGYTF.

V gene TRBV5-1 combines with J gene TRBJ2-5; 8 bases match TRBD2. J gave up 11 bases and V 7 bases, and 13 bases lay outside the gene matches. Looked up from germline, CDR1 is SGHRS and CDR2 is YFSETQ. CDR3 length: 13 residues. Here the CDR3 DNA reads TGCGCCAGCTTAGCGGGGCACATCCCCCAGCAGTACTTC. Protein sequence: CASLAGHIPQQYF.

The chain links TRBV6-1 to TRBJ2-1; TRBD2 agrees at 7 bases. Germline trimming cut 1 base from V and 4 bases from J; bases unmatched to any gene: 4. Germline V gene data show CDR1 as MNHNS and CDR2 as SASEGT. The CDR3 length is 15 residues. CDR3 DNA sequence: TGTGCCAGCAGTGAAGATCCAGCGGGGTACAATGAGCAGTTCTTC. Its protein product is CASSEDPAGYNEQFF.

The rearrangement joins TRBV6-1 to TRBJ1-2; 7 bases are a match to TRBD1. Per the germline V gene, CDR1 is MNHNS and CDR2 is SASEGT. This CDR3 has 13 residues. After removal of 5 bases from V and 4 bases from J, the junction contained 4 bases not matched to a gene. In DNA, the CDR3 is TGTGCCAGCAGTTCACAGGGGACCTATGGCTACACCTTC. Translated, it gives CASSSQGTYGYTF.

The chain uses TRBV11-3 and TRBJ2-5; 10 nucleotides match TRBD2. Germline V gives CDR1 SGHNT, CDR2 YENEEA. Trimming removed 2 bases from V and 5 bases from J; junction bases left unmatched: 11. This CDR3 is built from 17 residues. This chain's CDR3 is CASSLRTSGLLGETQYF. The CDR3 DNA is TGTGCCAGCAGCTTAAGGACTAGCGGCCTACTGGGGGAGACCCAGTACTTC.

This clone was detected only once. V is TRBV5-5 and J is TRBJ2-7, with 10 bases aligning to TRBD2. CDR1 and CDR2 (germline): SGHKS, YYEKEE (reference sequence). Trimming at V came to 0 bases and at J to 7 bases, leaving 10 bases not matched to a gene. The CDR3 is 16 amino acids. The CDR3: CASSLAGLAGVWEQYF. The CDR3 coding sequence is TGTGCCAGCAGCTTGGCTGGGCTAGCGGGAGTTTGGGAGCAGTACTTC.

The rearrangement uses TRBV6-1 and TRBJ2-7; D is ambiguous. This CDR3 has 13 residues. The germline gives CDR1 MNHNS, CDR2 SASEGT. Trimming left V 0 bases short and J 5 bases short, with 8 bases between. CDR3 loop: CASSEAGFHEQYF. CDR3 in DNA: TGTGCCAGCAGTGAAGCGGGCTTTCACGAGCAGTACTTC.

The chain recombines TRBV4-1 with TRBJ2-5; 8 bases align to TRBD2. The CDR3 totals 16 residues. Trimming removed 0 bases from V and 1 base from J; junction bases left unmatched: 4. CDR1 is MGHRA, CDR2 YSYEKL, per germline. CDR3 protein: CASSQDGRGAQETQYF. CDR3 nucleotides: TGCGCCAGCAGCCAAGACGGGCGGGGGGCCCAAGAGACCCAGTACTTC.

The CDR3 here is CASSLEQRRQALAKNIQYF. The CDR3 DNA sequence: TGTGCCAGCAGCTTAGAACAGAGACGCCAGGCCCTAGCCAAAAACATTCAGTACTTC. This chain links TRBV11-3 with TRBJ2-4; D remains ambiguous. From germline, CDR1 is SGHNT and CDR2 YENEEA. V lost 0 bases to trimming and J lost 0 bases, with 18 bases between them. CDR3 length: 19 residues. The full variable domain, its missing parts supplied by reference TRBV11-3 and TRBJ2-4, is EAGVVQSPRYKIIEKKQPVAFWCNPISGHNTLYWYLQNLGQGPELLIRYENEEAVDDSQLPKDRFSAERLKGVDSTLKIQPAELGDSAVYLCASSLEQRRQALAKNIQYFGAGTRLSVL.

This clone has a handful of counts. One end of the junction fails to match germline, which may point to a read error. The chain has TRBV5-6 and TRBJ2-1, with D tentatively TRBD2 (5 bases). From germline, CDR1 is SGHDT and CDR2 YYEEEE. The CDR3 runs to 15 residues. The CDR3 loop is CASTLSGSSYNEQFF. The CDR3 DNA reads TGTGCCAGCACCTTGAGCGGAAGCTCCTACAATGAGCAGTTCTTC.

The count of this clone is one. V is TRBV28 and J is TRBJ2-7; D possibly matches TRBD1 or TRBD2 (5 bases each). The V end lost 2 bases, the J end lost 4 bases, and 9 bases lay between the germline ends. The length of the CDR3 is 13 residues. Germline CDR1 and CDR2: MDHEN and SYDVKM. The CDR3 protein is CASSLQGGYEQYF. The CDR3 DNA is TGTGCCAGCAGTTTACAGGGCGGGTACGAGCAGTACTTC.

This rearrangement joins TRBV15 to TRBJ1-1, with D maybe TRBD1 (5 bases). The CDR3 loop spans 13 amino acids. Germline V CDR1 and CDR2: LNHNV, YYDKDF (reference sequence). The V end lost 5 bases, the J end lost 7 bases, and 14 bases lay between the germline ends. CDR3 in DNA: TGTGCCACCAGCCTCTCGGAGGGACTTGAAGCTTTCTTT. This encodes CATSLSEGLEAFF.

This sequence joins TRBV6-5 and TRBJ1-2; D remains unclear. Trimming left V 2 bases short and J 10 bases short, with 11 bases between. Germline V lookup: CDR1 MNHEY, CDR2 SVGAGI. This CDR3 region has 12 residues. CDR3 coding DNA: TGTGCCAGCAGTTACGCGGCAGGCCTCTACACCTTC. Its protein product is CASSYAAGLYTF.

This clone was found once. Other DNA sequences from this sample encode an identical CDR3 as well. The rearrangement uses TRBV7-9 and TRBJ2-6, with D hard to call. V shed 5 bases and J shed 1 base, with 3 bases lying between them. The CDR3 has 13 amino acids. Germline assignment: CDR1 SEHNR and CDR2 FQNEAQ (reference sequence). The CDR3 loop reads CASSPSGANVLTF. The CDR3 DNA sequence: TGTGCCAGCAGCCCGTCTGGGGCCAACGTCCTGACTTTC.

V and J are TRBV30 and TRBJ2-5, with TRBD2 matching 8 bases. Germline V gene sequence: CDR1 GTSNPN, CDR2 SVGIG (reference sequence). This CDR3 region has 15 residues. Trimming took 5 bases from V and 7 from J; bases not matched to a gene: 15. The CDR3 DNA reads TGTGCCTGGGCCCTGGGTAGCGGGAACCTAGGGACCCAGTACTTC. Its protein is CAWALGSGNLGTQYF.